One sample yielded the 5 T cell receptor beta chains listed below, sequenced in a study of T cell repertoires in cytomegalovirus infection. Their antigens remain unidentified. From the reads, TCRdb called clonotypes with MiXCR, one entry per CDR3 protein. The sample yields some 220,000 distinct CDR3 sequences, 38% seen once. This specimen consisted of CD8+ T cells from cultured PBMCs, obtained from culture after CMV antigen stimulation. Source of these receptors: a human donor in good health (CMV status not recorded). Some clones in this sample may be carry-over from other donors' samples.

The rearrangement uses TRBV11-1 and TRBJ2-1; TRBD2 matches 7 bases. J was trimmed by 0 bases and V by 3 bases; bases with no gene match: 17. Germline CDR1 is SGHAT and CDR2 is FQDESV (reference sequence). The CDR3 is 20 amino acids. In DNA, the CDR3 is TGTGCCAGCAGCTTGGGGGGGGGTGGGACGTATGAAAGCTCCTACAATGAGCAGTTCTTC. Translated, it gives CASSLGGGGTYESSYNEQFF.

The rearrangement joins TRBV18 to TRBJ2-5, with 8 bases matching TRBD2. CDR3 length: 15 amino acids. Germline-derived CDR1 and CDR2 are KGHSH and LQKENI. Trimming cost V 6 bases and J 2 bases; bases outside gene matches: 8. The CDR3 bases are TGTGCCAGCTCTCCGACTAGCGTTGATCAAGAGACCCAGTACTTC. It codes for CASSPTSVDQETQYF. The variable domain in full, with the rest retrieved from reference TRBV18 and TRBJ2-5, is NAGVMQNPRHLVRRRGQEARLRCSPMKGHSHVYWYRQLPEEGLKFMVYLQKENIIDESGMPKERFSAEFPKEGPSILRIQQVVRGDSAAYFCASSPTSVDQETQYFGPGTRLLVL.

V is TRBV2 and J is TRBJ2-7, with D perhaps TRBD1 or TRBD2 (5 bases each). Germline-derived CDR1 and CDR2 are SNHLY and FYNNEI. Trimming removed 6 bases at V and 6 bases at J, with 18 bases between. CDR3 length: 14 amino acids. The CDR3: CASRDLTAPREQYF. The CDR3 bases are TGTGCCAGCAGGGACTTGACAGCCCCCCGCGAGCAGTACTTC.

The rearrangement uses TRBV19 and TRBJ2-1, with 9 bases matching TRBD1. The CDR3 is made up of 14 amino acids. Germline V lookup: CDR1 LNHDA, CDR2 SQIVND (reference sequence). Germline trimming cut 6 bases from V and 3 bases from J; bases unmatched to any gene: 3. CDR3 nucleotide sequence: TGTGCCAGTAGGCCGGGACAGGGCTACAATGAGCAGTTCTTC. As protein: CASRPGQGYNEQFF.

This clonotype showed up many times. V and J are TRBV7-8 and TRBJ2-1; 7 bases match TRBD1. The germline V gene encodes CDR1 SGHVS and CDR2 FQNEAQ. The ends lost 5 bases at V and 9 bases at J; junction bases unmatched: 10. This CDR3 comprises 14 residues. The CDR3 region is CASSVRKGAAEQFF. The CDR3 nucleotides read TGTGCCAGCAGCGTTAGAAAGGGGGCCGCTGAGCAGTTCTTC.